The rows below give T cell receptor beta chains drawn from one sample of a study of spatial heterogeneity in lung cancer. Using its own MiXCR run on the 5' RACE reads, TCRdb lists one record per CDR3 protein. The sample carries roughly 75,000 distinct CDR3 sequences, roughly 15% recorded once. Sequenced here: PBMCs, sampled at surgery. Every receptor here comes from a male donor with early-stage non-small cell lung cancer. Both conserved end residues are part of each CDR3. Each record gives: V gene, D gene, J gene, clone size, CDR3 protein, CDR3 DNA. The D gene is left open where the match is weak. Only some rows state a clone size, as once, few, many or a class for expanded clones.

>TRBV5-4|NA|TRBJ2-1|few
CASSTEVAANEQFF
TGTGCCAGCAGCACCGAGGTGGCAGCCAATGAGCAGTTCTTC
>TRBV19|NA|TRBJ1-4|NA
CASSIGTVNEKLFF
TGTGCCAGTAGTATAGGGACTGTTAATGAAAAACTGTTTTTT
>TRBV6-1|NA|TRBJ2-4|NA
CASRETPRRGIAKNIQYF
TGTGCCAGCAGGGAAACCCCGAGGAGAGGAATAGCCAAAAACATTCAGTACTTC
>TRBV7-2|NA|TRBJ2-5|few
CASSLETGDQETQYF
TGTGCCAGCAGCTTAGAGACCGGCGACCAAGAGACCCAGTACTTC
>TRBV2|TRBD1|TRBJ2-6|medium-sized
CASRGTGLAGANVLTF
TGTGCCAGCAGGGGGACAGGGTTGGCTGGGGCCAACGTCCTGACTTTC
>TRBV29-1|NA|TRBJ2-5|few
CSVNVGEETQYF
TGCAGCGTTAACGTCGGGGAAGAGACCCAGTACTTC
>TRBV7-2|NA|TRBJ1-5|medium-sized
CASSLRENQPQHF
TGTGCCAGCAGCTTACGGGAGAATCAGCCCCAGCATTTT
>TRBV7-9|NA|TRBJ1-1|few
CASSPPQGFDTEAFF
TGTGCCAGCAGCCCCCCACAGGGTTTTGACACTGAAGCTTTCTTT
>TRBV16|NA|TRBJ1-3|many
CASSETASSGNTIYF
TGTGCCAGCAGTGAAACAGCTAGCTCTGGAAACACCATATATTTT
>TRBV12-3/TRBV12-4|NA|TRBJ2-1|many
CASAPELAFYEQFF
TGTGCCAGCGCCCCGGAACTAGCTTTCTATGAGCAGTTCTTC
>TRBV7-3|NA|TRBJ1-1|NA
CASSPGAMNTEAFF
TGTGCCAGCAGCCCAGGGGCCATGAACACTGAAGCTTTCTTT
>TRBV18|NA|TRBJ1-4|few
CASSPGGRDEKLFF
TGTGCCAGCTCACCGGGCGGACGGGATGAAAAACTGTTTTTT
>TRBV6-2/TRBV6-3|NA|TRBJ2-1|NA
CASSPPRDRENEQFF
TGTGCCAGCAGTCCCCCCCGGGATCGTGAGAATGAGCAGTTCTTC
>TRBV6-5|TRBD2|TRBJ2-1|few
CASSYWGTSGKHEQFF
TGTGCCAGCAGTTACTGGGGGACTAGCGGGAAGCATGAGCAGTTCTTC
>TRBV5-1|TRBD1|TRBJ2-1|many
CASSPQGPAQFF
TGCGCCAGCAGCCCACAGGGGCCGGCGCAGTTCTTC
>TRBV20-1|NA|TRBJ1-3|NA
CSAAGPGNTIYF
TGCAGTGCCGCGGGCCCTGGAAACACCATATATTTT
>TRBV4-1|NA|TRBJ1-5|many
CASSQGQVPNQPQHF
TGCGCCAGCAGCCAAGGACAGGTTCCTAATCAGCCCCAGCATTTT
>TRBV10-2|TRBD2|TRBJ2-7|few
CASRVIAGPYEQYF
TGCGCCAGCAGGGTAATAGCGGGCCCCTACGAGCAGTACTTC
>TRBV7-2|NA|TRBJ1-1|few
CASSPWTVMNTEAFF
TGTGCCAGCAGCCCATGGACGGTAATGAACACTGAAGCTTTCTTT
>TRBV3-1|TRBD2|TRBJ2-2|few
CASSAGRGAGELFF
TGTGCCAGCTCCGCCGGCCGGGGGGCCGGGGAGCTGTTTTTT
>TRBV6-2/TRBV6-3|TRBD1|TRBJ1-1|NA
CASSFTDRVYTEAFF
TGTGCCAGCAGTTTCACGGACAGGGTATACACTGAAGCTTTCTTT
>TRBV6-1|TRBD1|TRBJ1-5|NA
CASSDTGAYQPQHF
TGTGCCAGCAGTGACACAGGGGCATATCAGCCCCAGCATTTT
>TRBV12-3/TRBV12-4|TRBD2|TRBJ2-1|few
CASSPRAGPYNEQFF
TGTGCCAGCAGTCCAAGAGCGGGACCCTACAATGAGCAGTTCTTC
>TRBV5-1|TRBD2|TRBJ2-3|many
CASSPGWTSGSTDTQYF
TGCGCCAGCAGCCCTGGCTGGACTAGCGGGAGCACAGATACGCAGTATTTT
>TRBV20-1|TRBD2|TRBJ2-4|few
CSATKRTSSNIQYF
TGCAGTGCTACCAAAAGGACTAGCTCAAACATTCAGTACTTC
>TRBV19|TRBD1|TRBJ1-5|many
CASSLGTGINQPQHF
TGTGCCAGTAGTCTAGGGACAGGAATCAATCAGCCCCAGCATTTT
>TRBV6-5|NA|TRBJ1-4|NA
CASSSLGAREKLFF
TGTGCCAGCAGTTCCCTGGGGGCACGGGAAAAACTGTTTTTT
>TRBV20-1|TRBD1|TRBJ1-1|NA
CSARETGYTEAFF
TGCAGTGCTAGAGAGACAGGGTACACTGAAGCTTTCTTT
>TRBV6-6|NA|TRBJ1-2|NA
CASSLPRDLFTNYGYTF
TGTGCCAGCAGTTTACCCCGGGACCTCTTCACTAACTATGGCTACACCTTC
>TRBV19|NA|TRBJ1-5|NA
CASTIGASYQPQHF
TGTGCCAGTACTATAGGGGCATCATACCAGCCCCAGCATTTT
>TRBV7-2|TRBD2|TRBJ2-5|NA
CASSLRLAGETQYF
TGTGCCAGCAGCCTAAGACTAGCGGGGGAGACCCAGTACTTC